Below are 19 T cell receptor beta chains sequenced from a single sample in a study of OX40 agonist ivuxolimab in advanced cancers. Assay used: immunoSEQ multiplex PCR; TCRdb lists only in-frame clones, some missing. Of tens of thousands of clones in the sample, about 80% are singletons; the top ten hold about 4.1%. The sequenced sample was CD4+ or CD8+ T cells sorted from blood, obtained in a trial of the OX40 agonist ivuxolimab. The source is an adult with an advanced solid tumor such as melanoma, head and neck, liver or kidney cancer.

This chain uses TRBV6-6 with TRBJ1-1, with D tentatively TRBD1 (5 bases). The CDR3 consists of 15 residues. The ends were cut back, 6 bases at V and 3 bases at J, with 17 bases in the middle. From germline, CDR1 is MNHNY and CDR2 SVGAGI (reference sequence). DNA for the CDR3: TGTGCCAGCAGATCCTTTTCAGGGTTCGACACTGAAGCTTTCTTT. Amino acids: CASRSFSGFDTEAFF.

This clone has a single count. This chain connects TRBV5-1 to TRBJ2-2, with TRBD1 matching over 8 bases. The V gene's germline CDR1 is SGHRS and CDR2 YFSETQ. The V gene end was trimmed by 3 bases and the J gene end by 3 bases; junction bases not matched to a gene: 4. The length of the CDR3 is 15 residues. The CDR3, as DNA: TGCGCCAGCAGCTCCCAGGGGGCGGACACCGGGGAGCTGTTTTTT. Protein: CASSSQGADTGELFF.

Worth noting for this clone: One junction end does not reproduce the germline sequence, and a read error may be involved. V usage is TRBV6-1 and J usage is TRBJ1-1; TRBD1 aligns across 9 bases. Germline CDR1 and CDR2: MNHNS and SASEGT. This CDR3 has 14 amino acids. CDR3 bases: TGTGCCAGCAAGCCAGGACAGGGGAGGACTGAAGCTCTCTTT. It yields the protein CASKPGQGRTEALF.

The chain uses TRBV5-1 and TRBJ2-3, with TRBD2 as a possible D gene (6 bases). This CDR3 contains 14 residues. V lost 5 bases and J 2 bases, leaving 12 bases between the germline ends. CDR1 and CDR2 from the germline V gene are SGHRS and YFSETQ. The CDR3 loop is CASRRGRDTDTQYF. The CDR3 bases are TGCGCCAGCAGGCGGGGCAGGGACACAGATACGCAGTATTTT.

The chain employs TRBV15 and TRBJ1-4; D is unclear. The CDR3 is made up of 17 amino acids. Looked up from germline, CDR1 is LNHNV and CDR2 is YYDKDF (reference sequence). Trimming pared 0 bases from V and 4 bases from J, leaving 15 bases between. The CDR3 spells CATSRDHGSSYNEKLFF. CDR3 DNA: TGTGCCACCAGCAGAGATCACGGGTCCTCCTATAATGAAAAACTGTTTTTT.

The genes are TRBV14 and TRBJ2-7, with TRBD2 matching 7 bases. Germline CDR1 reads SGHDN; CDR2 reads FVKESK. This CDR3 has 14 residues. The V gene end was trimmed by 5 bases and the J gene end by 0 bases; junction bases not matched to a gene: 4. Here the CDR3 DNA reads TGTGCCAGCAGCTGGGGGGGAAGCTCCTACGAGCAGTACTTC. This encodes CASSWGGSSYEQYF.

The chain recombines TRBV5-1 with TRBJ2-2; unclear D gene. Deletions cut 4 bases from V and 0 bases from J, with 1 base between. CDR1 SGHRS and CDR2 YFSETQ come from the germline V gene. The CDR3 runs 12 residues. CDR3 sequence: CASSPNTGELFF. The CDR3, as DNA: TGCGCCAGCAGCCCGAACACCGGGGAGCTGTTTTTT.

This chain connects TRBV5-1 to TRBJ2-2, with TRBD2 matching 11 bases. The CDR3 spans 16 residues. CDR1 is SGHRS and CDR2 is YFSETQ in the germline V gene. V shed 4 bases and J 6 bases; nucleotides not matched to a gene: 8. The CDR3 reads CASSGTTSGVAGELFF. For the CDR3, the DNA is TGCGCCAGCAGCGGAACGACTAGCGGGGTTGCCGGGGAGCTGTTTTTT.

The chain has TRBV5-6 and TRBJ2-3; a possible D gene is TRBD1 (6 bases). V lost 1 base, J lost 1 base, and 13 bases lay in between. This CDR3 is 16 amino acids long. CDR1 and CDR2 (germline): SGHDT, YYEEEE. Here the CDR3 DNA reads TGTGCCAGCAGCTTGCTGGGGGCTGGGGGCACAGATACGCAGTATTTT. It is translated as CASSLLGAGGTDTQYF.

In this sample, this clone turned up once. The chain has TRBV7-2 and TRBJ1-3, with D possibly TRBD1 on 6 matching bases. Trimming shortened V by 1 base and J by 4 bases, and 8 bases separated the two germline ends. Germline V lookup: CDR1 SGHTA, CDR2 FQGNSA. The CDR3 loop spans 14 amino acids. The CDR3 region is CASSLDRAGNTIYF. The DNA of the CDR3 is TGTGCCAGCAGCTTAGACAGGGCCGGAAACACCATATATTTT.

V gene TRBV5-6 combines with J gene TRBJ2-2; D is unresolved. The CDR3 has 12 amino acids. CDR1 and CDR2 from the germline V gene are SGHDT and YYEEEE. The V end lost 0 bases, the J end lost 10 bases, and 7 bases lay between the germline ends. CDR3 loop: CASSLGREELFF. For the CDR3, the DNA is TGTGCCAGCAGCTTGGGACGCGAGGAGCTGTTTTTT. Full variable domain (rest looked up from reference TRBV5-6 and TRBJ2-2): DAGVTQSPTHLIKTRGQQVTLRCSPKSGHDTVSWYQQALGQGPQFIFQYYEEEERQRGNFPDRFSGHQFPNYSSELNVNALLLGDSALYLCASSLGREELFFGEGSRLTVL.

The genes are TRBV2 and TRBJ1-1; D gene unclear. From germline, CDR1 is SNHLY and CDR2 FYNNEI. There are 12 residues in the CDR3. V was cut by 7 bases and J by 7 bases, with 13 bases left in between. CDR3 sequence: CASTPDHLEAFF. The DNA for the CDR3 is TGTGCCAGCACCCCCGACCACCTTGAAGCTTTCTTT.

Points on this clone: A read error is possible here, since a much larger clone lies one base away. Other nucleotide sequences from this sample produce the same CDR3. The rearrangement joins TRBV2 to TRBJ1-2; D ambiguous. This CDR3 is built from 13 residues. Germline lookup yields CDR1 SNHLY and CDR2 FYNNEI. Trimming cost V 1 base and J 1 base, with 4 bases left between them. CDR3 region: CASSEGVNYGYTF. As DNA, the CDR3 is TGTGCCAGCAGTGAAGGGGTTAACTATGGCTACACCTTC.

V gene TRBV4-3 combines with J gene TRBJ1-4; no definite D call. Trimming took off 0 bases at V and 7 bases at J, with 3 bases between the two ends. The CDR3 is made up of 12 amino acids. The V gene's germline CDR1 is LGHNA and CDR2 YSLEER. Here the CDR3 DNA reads TGCGCCAGCAGCCAAGAACCTGAAAAACTGTTTTTT. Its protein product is CASSQEPEKLFF.

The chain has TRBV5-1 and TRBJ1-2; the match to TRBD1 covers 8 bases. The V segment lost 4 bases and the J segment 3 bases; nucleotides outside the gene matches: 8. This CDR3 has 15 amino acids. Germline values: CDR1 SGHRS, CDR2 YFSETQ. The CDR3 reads CASSPGQVPDYGYTF. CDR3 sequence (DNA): TGCGCCAGCAGCCCGGGACAGGTTCCTGACTATGGCTACACCTTC. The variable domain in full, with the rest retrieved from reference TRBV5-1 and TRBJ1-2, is KAGVTQTPRYLIKTRGQQVTLSCSPISGHRSVSWYQQTPGQGLQFLFEYFSETQRNKGNFPGRFSGRQFSNSRSEMNVSTLELGDSALYLCASSPGQVPDYGYTFGSGTRLTVV.

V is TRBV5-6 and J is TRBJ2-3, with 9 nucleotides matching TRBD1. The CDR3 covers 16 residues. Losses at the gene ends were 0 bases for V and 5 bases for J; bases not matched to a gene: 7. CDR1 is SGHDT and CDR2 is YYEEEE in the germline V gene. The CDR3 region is CASSLEGQGWRDTQYF. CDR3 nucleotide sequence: TGTGCCAGCAGCTTGGAGGGACAGGGCTGGAGAGATACGCAGTATTTT.

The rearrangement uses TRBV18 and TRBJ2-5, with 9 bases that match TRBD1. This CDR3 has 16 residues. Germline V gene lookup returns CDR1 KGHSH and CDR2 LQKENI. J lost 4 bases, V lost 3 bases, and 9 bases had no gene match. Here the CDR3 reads CASSPRGTGGLETQYF. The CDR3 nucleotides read TGTGCCAGCTCACCCCGGGGAACAGGGGGCTTAGAGACCCAGTACTTC.

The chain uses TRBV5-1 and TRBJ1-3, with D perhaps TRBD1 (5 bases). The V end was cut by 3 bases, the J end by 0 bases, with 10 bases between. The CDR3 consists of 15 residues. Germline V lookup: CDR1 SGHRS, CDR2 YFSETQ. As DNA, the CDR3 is TGCGCCAGCAGCTCGGACATTAGCTCTGGAAACACCATATATTTT. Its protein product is CASSSDISSGNTIYF.

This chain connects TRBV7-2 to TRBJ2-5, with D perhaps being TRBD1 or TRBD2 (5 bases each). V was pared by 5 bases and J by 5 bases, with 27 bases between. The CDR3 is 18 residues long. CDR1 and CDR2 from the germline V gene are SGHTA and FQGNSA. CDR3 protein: CASSPSQMEFPGPETQYF. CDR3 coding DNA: TGTGCCAGCAGCCCATCTCAAATGGAGTTCCCGGGGCCCGAGACCCAGTACTTC.